This TCR beta chain came from a study of shared clonotypes between healthy human individuals. Losses at the gene ends were 3 bases for V and 9 bases for J; bases not matched to a gene: 13. Germline V CDR1 and CDR2: SGHDT, YYEEEE. CDR3 length: 15 amino acids. Generated by immunoSEQ multiplex PCR, the TCRdb table keeps only in-frame clones and is missing some. Found here are approximately 500,000 clones, more than 75% of them singletons; the top ten hold around 11%. This sequence originates from a woman aged 40 to 49 in good health. Some clones in this sample may be carry-over from other donors' samples. Sample: PBMCs. This sequence joins TRBV5-6 and TRBJ2-7, with TRBD1 matching 9 bases. The CDR3 coding sequence is TGTGCCAGCAGCTCGGAACAGGGGGCACGTCAGGTGCAGTACTTC. Translated, it gives CASSSEQGARQVQYF.